This paragraph reports one T cell receptor (beta chain). Trimming removed 3 bases from V and 11 bases from J; junction bases left unmatched: 13. Germline V gives CDR1 DFQATT, CDR2 SNEGSKA (reference sequence). The CDR3 covers 15 residues. This sample stems from a study of blood T cells in healthy people across ages. A second about 6 to 12 cycle PCR used barcoded and J-beta primers. TCRdb independently ran MiXCR on the 5' RACE reads; one entry per CDR3 protein. The repertoire holds 790,000 or so distinct CDR3 sequences, with about 46% as singletons. The sequencing input was blood. The TCR was taken from a man older than 75 in good health. The chain employs TRBV20-1 and TRBJ2-5, with 12 nucleotides matching TRBD2. CDR3 protein: CSASLGGLAGNEQYF. As DNA, the CDR3 is TGCAGTGCTAGCCTGGGCGGACTAGCGGGAAATGAGCAGTACTTC.